This T cell receptor (beta chain) appears in the sequencing data of a study of blood T cell repertoires in COVID-19. Turning to the study itself: PBMCs, B-cell-depleted T cells, or T cells were the source of the cDNA or gDNA that made up the material.

Methods used by the authors: Estimated nucleated cell counts came from reference gene primer amplification. Measured with immunoSEQ multiplex PCR; TCRdb has only the in-frame clones, and not every one. V and J calls and clone size are as listed in that table; D and trimming were resolved from the DNA. The sample includes about 400,000 clones, around 89% of them seen just once. Trimming removed 5 bases from V and 0 bases from J; junction bases left unmatched: 5. This CDR3 is built from 15 residues. Germline V gene sequence: CDR1 PRHDT, CDR2 FYEKMQ (reference sequence). The origin of this receptor is a woman aged 30 to 39 with acute or convalescent COVID-19. The chain couples TRBV13 to TRBJ2-5, with 8 bases that match TRBD2. The sequencing sample was made of peripheral blood. CDR3 nucleotide sequence: TGTGCCAGCAGCCGAGAGCGGGGGAACCAAGAGACCCAGTACTTC. Translated: CASSRERGNQETQYF.